These T cell receptor beta chains were read from a single sample in a study of identical twins. Via MiXCR, TCRdb re-called the 5' RACE reads, giving one row per CDR3 protein. The data contain 1.5 million to 2 million distinct CDR3 sequences, about 32% of them singletons. The sample consisted of cord blood. All receptors come from a newborn girl in good health. CDR3s include the opening cysteine and the closing phenylalanine or tryptophan. A D gene is named only where the DNA matches it firmly. Expanded clones get a size class; other rows say once, few or many, or leave the size out.

clone size,J gene,D gene,V gene,CDR3 length,CDR3 DNA,CDR3 protein
NA,TRBJ1-2,NA,TRBV6-1,15,TGTGCCAGCAGTGAAGCGCTTCGGGCAGGACGTGGCTACACCTTC,CASSEALRAGRGYTF
few,TRBJ2-5,NA,TRBV11-2,16,TGTGCCAGCAGTTCTTCTCGGACAGTTAGGAAAGAGACCCAGTACTTC,CASSSSRTVRKETQYF
few,TRBJ1-1,TRBD1,TRBV7-9,14,TGTGCCAGCAGCCGGACAGGGAGACACACTGAAGCTTTCTTT,CASSRTGRHTEAFF
NA,TRBJ2-7,TRBD1,TRBV28,15,TGTGCCAGCAGTCCGCCCGGGACAGGGGGTAATGAGCAGTACTTC,CASSPPGTGGNEQYF
few,TRBJ1-2,NA,TRBV7-9,12,TGTGCCAGCAGCTTGAAGGACTATGGCTACACCTTC,CASSLKDYGYTF
NA,TRBJ1-1,NA,TRBV2,11,TGTGCCAGCAGTGATAACGGGTCGGCTTTCTTT,CASSDNGSAFF
NA,TRBJ2-5,TRBD2,TRBV5-4,15,TGTGCCAGCAGCTTGACTAGCGGGAGGTATCTTGAGCAGTACTTC,CASSLTSGRYLEQYF
NA,TRBJ1-5,NA,TRBV20-1,12,TGCAGTGCTCCCCAGCGCAATCAGCCCCAGCATTTT,CSAPQRNQPQHF
few,TRBJ2-7,TRBD2,TRBV7-2,14,TGTGCCAGCAGCGCCAGCGGGGGAGGCTACGAGCAGTACTTC,CASSASGGGYEQYF
few,TRBJ1-1,NA,TRBV27,17,TGTGCCAGCAGTTTGGGCCCCGGAGCCCTAATGAACACTGAAGCTTTCTTT,CASSLGPGALMNTEAFF
few,TRBJ2-3,NA,TRBV7-9,13,TGTGCCAGCAGCTTATTTGTGGCGAATACGCAGTATTTT,CASSLFVANTQYF